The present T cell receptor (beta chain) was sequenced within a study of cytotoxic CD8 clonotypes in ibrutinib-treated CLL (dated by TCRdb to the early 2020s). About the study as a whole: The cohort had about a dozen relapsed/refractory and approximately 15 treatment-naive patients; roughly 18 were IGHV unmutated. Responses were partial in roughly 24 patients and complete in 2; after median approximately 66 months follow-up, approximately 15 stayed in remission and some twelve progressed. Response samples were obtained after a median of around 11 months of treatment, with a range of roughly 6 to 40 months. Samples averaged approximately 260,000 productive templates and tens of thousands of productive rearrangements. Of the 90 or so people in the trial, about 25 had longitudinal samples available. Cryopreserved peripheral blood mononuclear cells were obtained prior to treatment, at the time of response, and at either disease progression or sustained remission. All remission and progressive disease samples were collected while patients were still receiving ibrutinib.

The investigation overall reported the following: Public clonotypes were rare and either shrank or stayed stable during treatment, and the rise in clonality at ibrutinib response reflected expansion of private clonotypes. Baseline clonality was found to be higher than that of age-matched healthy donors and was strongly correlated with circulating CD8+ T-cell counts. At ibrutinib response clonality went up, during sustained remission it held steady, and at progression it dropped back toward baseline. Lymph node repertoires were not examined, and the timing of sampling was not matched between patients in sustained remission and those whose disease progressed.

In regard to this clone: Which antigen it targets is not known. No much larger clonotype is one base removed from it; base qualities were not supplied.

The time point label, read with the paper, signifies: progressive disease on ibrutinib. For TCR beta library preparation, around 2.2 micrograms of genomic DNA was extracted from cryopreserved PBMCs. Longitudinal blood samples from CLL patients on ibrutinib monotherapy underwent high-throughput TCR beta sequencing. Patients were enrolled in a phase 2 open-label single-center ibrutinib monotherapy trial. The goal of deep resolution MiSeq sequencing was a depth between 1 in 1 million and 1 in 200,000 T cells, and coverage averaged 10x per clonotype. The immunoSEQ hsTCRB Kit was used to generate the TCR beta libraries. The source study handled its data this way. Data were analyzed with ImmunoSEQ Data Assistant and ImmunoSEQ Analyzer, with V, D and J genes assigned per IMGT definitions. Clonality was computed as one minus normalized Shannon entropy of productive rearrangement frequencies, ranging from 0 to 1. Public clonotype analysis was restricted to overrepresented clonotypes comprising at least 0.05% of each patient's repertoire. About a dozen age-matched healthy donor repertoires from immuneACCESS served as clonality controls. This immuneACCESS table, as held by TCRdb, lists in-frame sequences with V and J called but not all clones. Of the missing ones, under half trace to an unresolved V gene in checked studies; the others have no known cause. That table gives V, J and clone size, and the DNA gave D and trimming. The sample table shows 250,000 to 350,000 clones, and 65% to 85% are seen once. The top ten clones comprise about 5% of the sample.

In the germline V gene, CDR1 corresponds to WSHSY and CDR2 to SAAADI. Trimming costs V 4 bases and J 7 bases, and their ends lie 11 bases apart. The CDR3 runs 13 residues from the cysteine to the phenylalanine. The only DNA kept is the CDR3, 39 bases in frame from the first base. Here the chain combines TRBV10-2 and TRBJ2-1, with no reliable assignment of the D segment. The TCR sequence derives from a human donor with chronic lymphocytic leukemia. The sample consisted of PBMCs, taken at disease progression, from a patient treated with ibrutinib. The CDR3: CASSAFFGNEQFF. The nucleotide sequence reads TGCGCCAGCAGTGCCTTCTTTGGGAATGAGCAGTTCTTC.